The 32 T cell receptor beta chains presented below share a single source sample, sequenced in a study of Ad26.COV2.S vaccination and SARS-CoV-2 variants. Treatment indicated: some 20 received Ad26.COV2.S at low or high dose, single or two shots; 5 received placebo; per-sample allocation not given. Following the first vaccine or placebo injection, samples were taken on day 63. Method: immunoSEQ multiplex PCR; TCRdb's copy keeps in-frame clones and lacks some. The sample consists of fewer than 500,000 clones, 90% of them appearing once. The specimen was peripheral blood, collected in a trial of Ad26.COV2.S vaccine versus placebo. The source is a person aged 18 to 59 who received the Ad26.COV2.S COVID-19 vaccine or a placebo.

This chain's CDR3 is CASSLSPLAGGPRSYNEQFF. The CDR3 DNA reads as TGTGCCAGCAGCTTAAGCCCCCTAGCGGGAGGGCCTAGGTCCTACAATGAGCAGTTCTTC. V is TRBV7-3 and J is TRBJ2-1, with TRBD2 identical over 12 bases. With V trimmed by 1 base and J by 1 base, 11 bases remained unmatched. CDR1 and CDR2 (germline): SGHTA, FQGTGA. CDR3 length: 20 residues.

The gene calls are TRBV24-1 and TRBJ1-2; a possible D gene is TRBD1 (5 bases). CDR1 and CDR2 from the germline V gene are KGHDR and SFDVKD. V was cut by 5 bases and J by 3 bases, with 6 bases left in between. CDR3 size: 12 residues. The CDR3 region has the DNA TGTGCCACCAGTGGCAGGGACTATGGCTACACCTTC. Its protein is CATSGRDYGYTF.

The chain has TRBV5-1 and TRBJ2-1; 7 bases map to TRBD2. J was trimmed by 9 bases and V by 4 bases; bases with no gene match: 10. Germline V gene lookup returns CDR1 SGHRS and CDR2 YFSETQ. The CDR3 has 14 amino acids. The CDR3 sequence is CASSTETPGGEQFF. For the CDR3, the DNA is TGCGCCAGCAGCACGGAGACGCCGGGGGGTGAGCAGTTCTTC.

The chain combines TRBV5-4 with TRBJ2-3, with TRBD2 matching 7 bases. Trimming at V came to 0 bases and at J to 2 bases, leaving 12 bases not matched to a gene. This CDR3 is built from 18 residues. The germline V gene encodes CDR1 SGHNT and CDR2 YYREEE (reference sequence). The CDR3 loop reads CASSLGRVRAGLTDTQYF. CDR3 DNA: TGTGCCAGCAGCTTGGGGCGTGTAAGAGCGGGGCTCACAGATACGCAGTATTTT. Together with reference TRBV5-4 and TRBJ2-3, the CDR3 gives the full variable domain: ETGVTQSPTHLIKTRGQQVTLRCSSQSGHNTVSWYQQALGQGPQFIFQYYREEENGRGNFPPRFSGLQFPNYSSELNVNALELDDSALYLCASSLGRVRAGLTDTQYFGPGTRLTVL.

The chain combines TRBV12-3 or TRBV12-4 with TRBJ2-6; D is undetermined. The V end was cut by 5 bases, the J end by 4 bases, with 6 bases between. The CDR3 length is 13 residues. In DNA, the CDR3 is TGTGCCAGCAGTCTCACGGGGGCCAACGTCCTGACTTTC. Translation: CASSLTGANVLTF.

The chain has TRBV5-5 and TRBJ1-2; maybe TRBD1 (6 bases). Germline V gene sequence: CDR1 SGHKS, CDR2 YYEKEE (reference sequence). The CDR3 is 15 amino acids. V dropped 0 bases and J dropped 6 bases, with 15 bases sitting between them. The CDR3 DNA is TGTGCCAGCAGCTTGGCCGTAGCAGGGGCGGATGGCTACACCTTC. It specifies CASSLAVAGADGYTF.

CDR3 residues: CASSGGLALEQYF. DNA of the CDR3: TGTGCCAGCAGCGGGGGACTAGCGCTCGAGCAGTACTTC. This chain links TRBV7-8 with TRBJ2-7, with 10 bases aligning to TRBD2. Germline CDR1 reads SGHVS; CDR2 reads FQNEAQ. The CDR3 has 13 residues. J gave up 6 bases and V 5 bases, and 4 bases lay outside the gene matches.

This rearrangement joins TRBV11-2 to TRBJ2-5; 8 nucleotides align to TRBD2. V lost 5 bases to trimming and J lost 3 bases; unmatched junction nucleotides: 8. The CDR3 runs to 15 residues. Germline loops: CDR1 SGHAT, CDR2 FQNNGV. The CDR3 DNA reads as TGTGCCAGCAGCAACCCCCCGGGACTAGAAGAGACCCAGTACTTC. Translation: CASSNPPGLEETQYF.

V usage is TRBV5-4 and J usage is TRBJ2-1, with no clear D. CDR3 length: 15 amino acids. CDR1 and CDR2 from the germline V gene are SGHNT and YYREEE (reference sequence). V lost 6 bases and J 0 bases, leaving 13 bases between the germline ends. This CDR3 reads CASTPDVSSYNEQFF. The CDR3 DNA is TGTGCCAGCACCCCCGACGTGAGCTCCTACAATGAGCAGTTCTTC.

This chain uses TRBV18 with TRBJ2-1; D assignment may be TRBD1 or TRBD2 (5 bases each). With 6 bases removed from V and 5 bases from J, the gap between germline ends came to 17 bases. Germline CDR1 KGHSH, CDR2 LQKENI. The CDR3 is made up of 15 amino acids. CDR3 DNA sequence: TGTGCCAGCTCTCCTGCCGGGACCCCGAACAATGAGCAGTTCTTC. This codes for CASSPAGTPNNEQFF.

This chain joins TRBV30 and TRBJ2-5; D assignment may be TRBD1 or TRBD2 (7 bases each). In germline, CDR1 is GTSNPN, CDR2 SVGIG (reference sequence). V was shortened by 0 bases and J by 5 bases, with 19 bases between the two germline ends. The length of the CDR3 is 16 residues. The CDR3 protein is CAWSVGVRGGIETQYF. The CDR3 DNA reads TGTGCCTGGAGTGTAGGCGTCAGGGGGGGTATTGAGACCCAGTACTTC.

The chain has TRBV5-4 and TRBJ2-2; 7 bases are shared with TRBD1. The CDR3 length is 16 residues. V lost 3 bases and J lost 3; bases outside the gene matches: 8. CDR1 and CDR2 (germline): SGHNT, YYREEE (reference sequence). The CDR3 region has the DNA TGTGCCAGCAGCTGGCTATCCGGGACAGACACCGGGGAGCTGTTTTTT. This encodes CASSWLSGTDTGELFF.

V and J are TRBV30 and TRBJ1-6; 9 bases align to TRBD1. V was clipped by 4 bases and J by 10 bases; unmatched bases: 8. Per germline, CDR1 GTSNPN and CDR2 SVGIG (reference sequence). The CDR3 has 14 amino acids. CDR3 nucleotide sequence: TGTGCCTGGACCACCGGGACAGGGAGATCACCCCTCCACTTT. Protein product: CAWTTGTGRSPLHF.

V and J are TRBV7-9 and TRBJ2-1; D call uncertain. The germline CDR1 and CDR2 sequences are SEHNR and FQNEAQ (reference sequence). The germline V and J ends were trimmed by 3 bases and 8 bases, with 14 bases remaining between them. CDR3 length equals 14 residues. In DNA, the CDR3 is TGTGCCAGCAGCTTGGGCTTGGGTATATATGAGCAGTTCTTC. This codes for CASSLGLGIYEQFF.

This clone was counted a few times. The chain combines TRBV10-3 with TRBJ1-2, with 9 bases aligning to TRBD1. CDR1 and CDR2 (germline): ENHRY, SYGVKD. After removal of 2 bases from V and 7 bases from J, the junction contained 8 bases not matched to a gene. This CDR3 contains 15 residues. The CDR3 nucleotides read TGTGCCATCAGTGAGCTAGGACAGGGGAATGGTGGCTACACCTTC. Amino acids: CAISELGQGNGGYTF.

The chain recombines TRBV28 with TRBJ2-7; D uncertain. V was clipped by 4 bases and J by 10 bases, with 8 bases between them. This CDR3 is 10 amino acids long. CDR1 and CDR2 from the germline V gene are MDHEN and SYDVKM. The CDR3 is CASSSVRQYF. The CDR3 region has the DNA TGTGCCAGCAGTTCGGTCCGTCAGTACTTC. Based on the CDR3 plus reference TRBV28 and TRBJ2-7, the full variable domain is DVKVTQSSRYLVKRTGEKVFLECVQDMDHENMFWYRQDPGLGLRLIYFSYDVKMKEKGDIPEGYSVSREKKERFSLILESASTNQTSMYLCASSSVRQYFGPGTRLTVT.

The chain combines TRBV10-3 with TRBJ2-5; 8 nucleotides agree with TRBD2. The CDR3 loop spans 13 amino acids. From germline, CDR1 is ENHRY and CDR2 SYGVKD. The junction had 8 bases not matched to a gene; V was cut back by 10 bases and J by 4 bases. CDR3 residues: CATKNLAGETQYF. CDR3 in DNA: TGTGCCACAAAGAATCTAGCGGGAGAGACCCAGTACTTC.

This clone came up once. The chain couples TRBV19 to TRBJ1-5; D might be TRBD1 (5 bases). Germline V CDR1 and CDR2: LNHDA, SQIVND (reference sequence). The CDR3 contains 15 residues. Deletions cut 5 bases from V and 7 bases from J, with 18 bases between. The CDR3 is CASSPPRGPGQPQHF. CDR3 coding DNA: TGTGCCAGTAGTCCACCCCGAGGACCAGGGCAGCCCCAGCATTTT. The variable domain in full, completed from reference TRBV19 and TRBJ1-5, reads DGGITQSPKYLFRKEGQNVTLSCEQNLNHDAMYWYRQDPGQGLRLIYYSQIVNDFQKGDIAEGYSVSREKKESFPLTVTSAQKNPTAFYLCASSPPRGPGQPQHFGDGTRLSIL.

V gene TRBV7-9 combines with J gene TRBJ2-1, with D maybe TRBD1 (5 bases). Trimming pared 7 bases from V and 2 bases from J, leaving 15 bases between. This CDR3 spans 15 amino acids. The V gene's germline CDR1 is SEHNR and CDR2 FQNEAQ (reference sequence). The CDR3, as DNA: TGTGCCAGCAAACCTACAGGAGATGCCTACAATGAGCAGTTCTTC. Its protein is CASKPTGDAYNEQFF.

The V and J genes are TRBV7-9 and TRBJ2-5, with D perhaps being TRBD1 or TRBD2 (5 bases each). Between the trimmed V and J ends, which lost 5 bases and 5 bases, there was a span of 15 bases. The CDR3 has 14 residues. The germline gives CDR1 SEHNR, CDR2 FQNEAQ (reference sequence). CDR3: CASSPWDPRETQYF. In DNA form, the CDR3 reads TGTGCCAGCAGCCCATGGGACCCGCGGGAGACCCAGTACTTC.

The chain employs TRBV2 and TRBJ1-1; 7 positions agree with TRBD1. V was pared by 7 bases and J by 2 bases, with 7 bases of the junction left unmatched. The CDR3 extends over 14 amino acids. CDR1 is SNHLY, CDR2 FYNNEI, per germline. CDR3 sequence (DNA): TGTGCCAGCACCCCCGGGACAGCAAACACTGAAGCTTTCTTT. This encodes CASTPGTANTEAFF.

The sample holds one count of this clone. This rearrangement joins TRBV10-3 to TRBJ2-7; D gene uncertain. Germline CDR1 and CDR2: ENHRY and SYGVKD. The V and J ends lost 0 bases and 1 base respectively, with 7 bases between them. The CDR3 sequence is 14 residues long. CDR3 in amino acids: CAISESADSYEQYF. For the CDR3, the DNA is TGTGCCATCAGTGAGTCAGCAGATTCCTACGAGCAGTACTTC.

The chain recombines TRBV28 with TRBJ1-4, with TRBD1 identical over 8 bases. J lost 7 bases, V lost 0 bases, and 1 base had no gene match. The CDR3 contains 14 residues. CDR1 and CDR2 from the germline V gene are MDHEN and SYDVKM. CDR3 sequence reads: CASSLWQGAEKLFF. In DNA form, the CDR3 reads TGTGCCAGCAGTTTATGGCAGGGGGCTGAAAAACTGTTTTTT.

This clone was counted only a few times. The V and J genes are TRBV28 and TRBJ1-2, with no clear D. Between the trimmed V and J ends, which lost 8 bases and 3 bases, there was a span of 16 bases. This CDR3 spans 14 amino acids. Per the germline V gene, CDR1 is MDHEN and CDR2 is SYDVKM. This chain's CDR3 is CASHESAQYYGYTF. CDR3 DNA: TGTGCCAGCCACGAGTCGGCACAGTACTATGGCTACACCTTC.

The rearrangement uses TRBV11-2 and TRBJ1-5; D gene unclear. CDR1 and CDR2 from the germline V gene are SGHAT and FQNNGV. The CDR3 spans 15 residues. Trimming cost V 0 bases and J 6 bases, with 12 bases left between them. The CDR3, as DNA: TGTGCCAGCAGCTTAGATATTTACACGGGTCAGCCCCAGCATTTT. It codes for CASSLDIYTGQPQHF.

This CDR3 is CASSADPSGTEAFF. The CDR3 nucleotides are TGTGCCAGCAGCGCTGACCCTTCGGGCACTGAAGCTTTCTTT. The V and J genes are TRBV5-4 and TRBJ1-1; no clear D gene. The CDR3 covers 14 residues. CDR1 is SGHNT and CDR2 is YYREEE in the germline V gene (reference sequence). V lost 4 bases to trimming and J lost 4 bases, with 14 bases between them.

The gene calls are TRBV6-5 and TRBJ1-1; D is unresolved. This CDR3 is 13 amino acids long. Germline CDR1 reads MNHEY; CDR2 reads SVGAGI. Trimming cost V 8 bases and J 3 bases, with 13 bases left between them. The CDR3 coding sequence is TGTGCCAGCTGGAAGGATGAGTACACTGAAGCTTTCTTT. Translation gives CASWKDEYTEAFF.

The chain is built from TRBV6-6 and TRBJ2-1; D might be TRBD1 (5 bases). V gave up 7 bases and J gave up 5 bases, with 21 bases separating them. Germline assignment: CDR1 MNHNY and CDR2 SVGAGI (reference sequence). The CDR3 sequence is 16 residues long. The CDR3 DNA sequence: TGTGCCAGCACCCACCTGGGGAAGGGGTTAAACAATGAGCAGTTCTTC. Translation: CASTHLGKGLNNEQFF.

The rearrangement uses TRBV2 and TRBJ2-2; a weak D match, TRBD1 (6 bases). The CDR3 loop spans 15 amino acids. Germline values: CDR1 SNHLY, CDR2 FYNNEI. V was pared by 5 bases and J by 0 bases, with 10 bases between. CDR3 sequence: CASSLQGANTGELFF. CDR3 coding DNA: TGTGCCAGCAGTCTACAGGGCGCGAACACCGGGGAGCTGTTTTTT.

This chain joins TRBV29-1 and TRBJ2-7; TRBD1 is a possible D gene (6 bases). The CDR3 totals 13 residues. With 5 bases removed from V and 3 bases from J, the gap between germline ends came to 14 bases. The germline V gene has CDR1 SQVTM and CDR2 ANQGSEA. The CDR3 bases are TGCAGCGTTTTCGACAGGACCAGCTACGAGCAGTACTTC. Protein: CSVFDRTSYEQYF.

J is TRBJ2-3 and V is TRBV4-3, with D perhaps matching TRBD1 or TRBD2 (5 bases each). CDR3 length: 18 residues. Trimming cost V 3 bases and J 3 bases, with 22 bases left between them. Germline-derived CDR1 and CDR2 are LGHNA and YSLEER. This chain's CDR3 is CASSQGVVGSVETDTQYF. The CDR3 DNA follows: TGCGCCAGCAGCCAGGGGGTAGTGGGATCGGTTGAAACAGATACGCAGTATTTT.

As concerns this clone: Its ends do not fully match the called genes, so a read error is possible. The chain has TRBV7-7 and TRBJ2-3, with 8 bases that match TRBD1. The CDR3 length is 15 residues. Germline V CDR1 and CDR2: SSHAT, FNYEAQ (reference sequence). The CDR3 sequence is CASSIGQGHTDTQYF. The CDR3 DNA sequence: TGTGCTAGCAGCATCGGACAGGGCCACACAGATACGCAGTATTTT. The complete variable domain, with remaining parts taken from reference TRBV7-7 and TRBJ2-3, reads GAGVSQSPRYKVTKRGQDVTLRCDPISSHATLYWYQQALGQGPEFLTYFNYEAQPDKSGLPSDRFSAERPEGSISTLTIQRTEQRDSAMYRCASSIGQGHTDTQYFGPGTRLTVL.